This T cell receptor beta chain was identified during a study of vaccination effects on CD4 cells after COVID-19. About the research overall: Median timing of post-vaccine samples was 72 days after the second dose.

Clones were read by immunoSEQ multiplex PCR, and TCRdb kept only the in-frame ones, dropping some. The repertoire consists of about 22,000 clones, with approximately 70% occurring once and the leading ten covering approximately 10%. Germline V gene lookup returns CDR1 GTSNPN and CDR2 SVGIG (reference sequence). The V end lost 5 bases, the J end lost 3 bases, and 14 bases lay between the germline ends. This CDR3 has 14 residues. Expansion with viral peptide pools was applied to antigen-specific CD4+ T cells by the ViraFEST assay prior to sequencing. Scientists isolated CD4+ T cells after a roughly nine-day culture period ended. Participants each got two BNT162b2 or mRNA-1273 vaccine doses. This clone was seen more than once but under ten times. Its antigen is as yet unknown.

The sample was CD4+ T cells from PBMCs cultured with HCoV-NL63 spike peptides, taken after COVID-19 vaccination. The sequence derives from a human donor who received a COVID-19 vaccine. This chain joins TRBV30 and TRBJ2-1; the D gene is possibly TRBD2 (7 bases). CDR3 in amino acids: CAWSTGGGYNEQFF. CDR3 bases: TGTGCCTGGTCAACGGGGGGCGGCTACAATGAGCAGTTCTTC.